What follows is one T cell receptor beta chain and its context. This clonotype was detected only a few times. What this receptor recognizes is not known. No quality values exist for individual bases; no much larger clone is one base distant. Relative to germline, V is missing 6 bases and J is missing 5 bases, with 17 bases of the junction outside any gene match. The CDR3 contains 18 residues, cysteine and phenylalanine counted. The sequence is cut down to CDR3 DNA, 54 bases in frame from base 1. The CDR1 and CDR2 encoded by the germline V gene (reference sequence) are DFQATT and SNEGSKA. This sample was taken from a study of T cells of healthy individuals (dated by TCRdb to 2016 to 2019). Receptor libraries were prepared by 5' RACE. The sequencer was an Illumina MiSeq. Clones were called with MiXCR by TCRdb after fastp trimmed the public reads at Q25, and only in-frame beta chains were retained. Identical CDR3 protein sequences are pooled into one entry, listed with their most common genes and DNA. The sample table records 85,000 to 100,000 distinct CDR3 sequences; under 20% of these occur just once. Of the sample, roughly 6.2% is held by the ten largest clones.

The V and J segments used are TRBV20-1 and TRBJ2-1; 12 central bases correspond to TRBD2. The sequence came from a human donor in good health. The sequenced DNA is TGCAGTGCCAGAAAACTCCGGGGGGCTAGCGGGAGGGACAATGAGCAGTTCTTC. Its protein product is CSARKLRGASGRDNEQFF.